What follows describes a single T cell receptor beta chain. The antigen remains undetermined. These data are taken from a study of T cells after yellow fever vaccination. Study-level findings and limits: Researchers noted that a small share of clonotypes showed up in both CD4 and CD8 compartments. Re-detected after boosting: most primary clones, almost 97% of CD4 and around 86% of CD8. Peaking on day 5 versus 15, the secondary response was faster but weaker.

Template switching by 5'RACE produced TCR cDNA, adding a universal primer site and UMIs. A single record per CDR3 protein comes from TCRdb applying MiXCR to the 5' RACE reads. This sample has around 350,000 distinct CDR3 sequences, with about 6% found just once. This receptor was taken from a man aged 25-45 years who received the YFV17D yellow fever vaccine. Specimen: PBMCs, collected 5 days after the yellow fever booster vaccination.

In DNA, the CDR3 is TGTGCCACCAGCAGAGACTTAAGAAACGAGCAGTACTTC. Translation gives CATSRDLRNEQYF. The chain links TRBV15 to TRBJ2-7; D gene ambiguous. Trimming left V 0 bases short and J 5 bases short, with 8 bases between. Germline values: CDR1 LNHNV, CDR2 YYDKDF (reference sequence). This CDR3 comprises 13 residues.